One and the same sample provided the 29 T cell receptor beta chains below, sequenced in a study of T cells in Graves' hyperthyroidism and ophthalmopathy. Amplified TCR beta CDR3 regions derived from RNA transcripts. First-round RT-PCR of the TCR CDR3 relied on the HTBI primer set. In TCRdb, the multiplex PCR reads were re-called with MiXCR into one record per CDR3 protein. The sample shows about 600,000 distinct CDR3 sequences, more than 15% of them seen only once. The sequenced sample was blood. The receptors shown here come from a woman aged 35 to 49 with Graves' ophthalmopathy.

This chain uses TRBV2 with TRBJ1-2; no definite D call. CDR1 and CDR2 from the germline V gene are SNHLY and FYNNEI. The V end lost 8 bases, the J end lost 4 bases, and 14 bases lay between the germline ends. This CDR3 contains 13 residues. CDR3 sequence (DNA): TGTGCCAGCCGACCGGGGAACTCCTATGGCTACACCTTC. Its protein product is CASRPGNSYGYTF. The complete variable domain, with remaining parts taken from reference TRBV2 and TRBJ1-2, reads EPEVTQTPSHQVTQMGQEVILRCVPISNHLYFYWYRQILGQKVEFLVSFYNNEISEKSEIFDDQFSVERPDGSNFTLKIRSTKLEDSAMYFCASRPGNSYGYTFGSGTRLTVV.

V is TRBV6-1 and J is TRBJ2-2, with D perhaps TRBD1 (5 bases). Germline V gives CDR1 MNHNS, CDR2 SASEGT. V lost 7 bases to trimming and J lost 4 bases, with 7 bases between them. There are 12 residues in the CDR3. CDR3 residues: CASKGATGELFF. The CDR3 nucleotides are TGTGCCAGCAAAGGGGCCACCGGGGAGCTGTTTTTT.

V is TRBV7-6 and J is TRBJ1-4; weak D call: TRBD1 (5 bases). Germline V gives CDR1 SGHVS, CDR2 FNYEAQ. V was clipped by 5 bases and J by 8 bases, with 18 bases between them. CDR3 length: 15 amino acids. The CDR3 nucleotides are TGTGCCAGCAGCCGAACGGGGGGGTGGAACGAAAAACTGTTTTTT. This gives the protein CASSRTGGWNEKLFF.

The V call is TRBV29-1, the J call TRBJ2-3; 14 bases agree with TRBD2. The V segment lost 1 base and the J segment 1 base; nucleotides outside the gene matches: 4. This CDR3 has 17 amino acids. The V gene's germline CDR1 is SQVTM and CDR2 ANQGSEA. The CDR3 coding sequence is TGCAGCGTTGAAGGGGGGACTAGCGGGGGTCGCACAGATACGCAGTATTTT. It is translated as CSVEGGTSGGRTDTQYF.

The chain links TRBV10-3 to TRBJ1-1, with 9 bases identical to TRBD1. Germline values: CDR1 ENHRY, CDR2 SYGVKD. Unmatched junction bases numbered 6, after V lost 6 bases and J lost 7 bases. The CDR3 is made up of 13 amino acids. The CDR3: CAISRTGENEAFF. The CDR3 DNA follows: TGTGCCATCAGCAGGACAGGGGAGAATGAAGCTTTCTTT.

Ten or more counts support this clonotype. At one boundary the junction diverges from the germline segment, which might be a read error. The V and J genes are TRBV28 and TRBJ2-1; D call uncertain. Germline V gene lookup returns CDR1 MDHEN and CDR2 SYDVKM. There are 14 residues in the CDR3. CDR3 amino acids: CASSLWGSFNEQFF. In nucleotides, the CDR3 is TGTGCCAGCAGTTTATGGGGCTCCTTCAATGAGCAGTTCTTC. The full variable domain, completed using reference TRBV28 and TRBJ2-1, is DVKVTQSSRYLVKRTGEKVFLECVQDMDHENMFWYRQDPGLGLRLIYFSYDVKMKEKGDIPEGYSVSREKKERFSLILESASTNQTSMYLCASSLWGSFNEQFFGPGTRLTVL.

This clonotype was detected ten times or more. This chain links TRBV5-1 with TRBJ2-3, with 7 bases identical to TRBD1. V lost 0 bases, J lost 5 bases, and 6 bases stayed unmatched. Germline V lookup: CDR1 SGHRS, CDR2 YFSETQ. The CDR3 loop spans 15 amino acids. CDR3 bases: TGCGCCAGCAGCTTGGGACAGGGCAACGGAGATACGCAGTATTTT. Encoded protein: CASSLGQGNGDTQYF.

In its sample, this clonotype was seen many times. The rearrangement joins TRBV3-1 to TRBJ2-1; a possible D gene is TRBD2 (6 bases). With 3 bases removed from V and 6 bases from J, the gap between germline ends came to 18 bases. This CDR3 is built from 16 residues. Germline V lookup: CDR1 LGHDT, CDR2 YNNKEL (reference sequence). The chain's CDR3 is CASSHGTSRAPNEQFF. CDR3 DNA sequence: TGTGCCAGCAGCCATGGGACTTCCCGAGCCCCCAATGAGCAGTTCTTC.

This clonotype was counted many times. This sequence joins TRBV30 and TRBJ2-7; TRBD1 matches at 7 bases. The CDR3 contains 12 residues. Germline loops: CDR1 GTSNPN, CDR2 SVGIG (reference sequence). The junction had 4 bases not matched to a gene; V was cut back by 3 bases and J by 5 bases. CDR3 nucleotide sequence: TGTGCCTGGAGCCGACAGGGTAACGAGCAGTACTTC. This codes for CAWSRQGNEQYF.

The sample holds many counts of this clonotype. The genes are TRBV12-3 or TRBV12-4 and TRBJ2-3, with D unresolved. V dropped 7 bases and J dropped 0 bases, with 11 bases sitting between them. This CDR3 has 14 amino acids. In nucleotides, the CDR3 is TGTGCCAGCACCCCCGTGGGGAGCACAGATACGCAGTATTTT. It is translated as CASTPVGSTDTQYF.

This rearrangement joins TRBV12-5 to TRBJ1-5, with D possibly matching TRBD1 (5 bases). Trimming left V 4 bases short and J 6 bases short, with 13 bases between. The CDR3 is 14 amino acids. Germline CDR1 is LGHNT and CDR2 is FRNRAP. CDR3 in DNA: TGTGCTAGTGGTTCCACTGGGGGGAGTCAGCCCCAGCATTTT. It is translated as CASGSTGGSQPQHF.

Concerning this clonotype itself: A read error may explain this, as a much larger clone is one base away. The gene calls are TRBV7-8 and TRBJ2-7; no reliable D call. This CDR3 spans 14 amino acids. CDR1 and CDR2 (germline): SGHVS, FQNEAQ. The CDR3 is CTSNVRARTNEQYF. The CDR3 DNA follows: TGTACCAGCAACGTGAGAGCTCGGACCAACGAGCAGTACTTC.

This clonotype was seen only once. The genes are TRBV20-1 and TRBJ2-2; possibly TRBD2 for D (6 bases). CDR1 DFQATT and CDR2 SNEGSKA come from the germline V gene (reference sequence). The CDR3 totals 14 residues. V shed 0 bases and J shed 5 bases, with 10 bases lying between them. This CDR3 is CSARDSAGTGELFF. The CDR3 coding sequence is TGCAGTGCTAGAGATTCGGCGGGGACCGGGGAGCTGTTTTTT.

This clonotype came up a few times. CDR3: CSARKGLAGGDNEQFF. Here the CDR3 DNA reads TGCAGTGCTAGAAAAGGACTAGCGGGGGGGGACAATGAGCAGTTCTTC. This rearrangement joins TRBV20-1 to TRBJ2-1, with 15 bases identical to TRBD2. This CDR3 is 16 amino acids long. Per germline, CDR1 DFQATT and CDR2 SNEGSKA (reference sequence). With V trimmed by 2 bases and J by 5 bases, 4 bases remained unmatched.

This clonotype was detected many times. The rearrangement joins TRBV2 to TRBJ2-1; D not certain. The CDR3 length is 13 residues. Between the trimmed V and J ends, which lost 0 bases and 9 bases, there was a span of 9 bases. Germline V CDR1 and CDR2: SNHLY, FYNNEI. CDR3 bases: TGTGCCAGCAGTGAAGCGCGCAGCAGTGAGCAGTTCTTC. Protein: CASSEARSSEQFF.

This clonotype was detected a few times. This rearrangement joins TRBV10-1 to TRBJ1-5; D unresolved. The V and J ends lost 3 bases and 1 base respectively, with 13 bases between them. The CDR3 runs 16 residues. Per germline, CDR1 WNHNN and CDR2 SYGVQD (reference sequence). CDR3 in DNA: TGCGCCAGCAGTGATGACGGACCGCCCAGCAATCAGCCCCAGCATTTT. Translation: CASSDDGPPSNQPQHF.

Ten or more counts support this clonotype. CDR3 in amino acids: CASSNAGTGARYGYTF. The CDR3 DNA reads TGTGCCAGCAGTAACGCCGGGACAGGGGCCCGATATGGCTACACCTTC. V usage is TRBV6-2 or TRBV6-3 and J usage is TRBJ1-2; TRBD1 agrees at 10 bases. V lost 5 bases to trimming and J lost 5 bases; unmatched junction nucleotides: 11. Germline V gene lookup returns CDR1 MNHEY and CDR2 SVGEGT. The length of the CDR3 is 16 residues.

This clonotype has just a few counts. The rearrangement links TRBV12-3 or TRBV12-4 to TRBJ1-1; D is unclear. The CDR3 has 15 amino acids. The ends were cut back, 3 bases at V and 5 bases at J, with 16 bases in the middle. The chain's CDR3 is CASSFDTPLSTEAFF. Here the CDR3 DNA reads TGTGCCAGCAGTTTCGACACTCCACTGAGTACTGAAGCTTTCTTT.

This clonotype appeared a few times. V usage is TRBV7-9 and J usage is TRBJ2-2; no clear D. The CDR3 loop spans 16 amino acids. Germline V gives CDR1 SEHNR, CDR2 FQNEAQ (reference sequence). V lost 3 bases, J lost 4 bases, and 15 bases lay in between. This CDR3 is CASSFQAEISTGELFF. The CDR3 DNA sequence: TGTGCCAGCAGCTTTCAGGCAGAGATATCCACCGGGGAGCTGTTTTTT.

This clonotype was detected ten times or more. The chain combines TRBV20-1 with TRBJ2-7; 9 bases align to TRBD1. The germline V gene has CDR1 DFQATT and CDR2 SNEGSKA (reference sequence). V dropped 3 bases and J dropped 5; count of bases not matched to a gene: 8. The length of the CDR3 is 14 residues. This CDR3 is CSASFGTGNHEQYF. CDR3 DNA sequence: TGCAGTGCTAGTTTTGGGACAGGGAACCACGAGCAGTACTTC.

This clonotype showed up just a few times. This sequence may be a read error, since a much larger clone differs from it by one base. The chain combines TRBV28 with TRBJ1-1; D is perhaps TRBD1 (5 bases). Germline CDR1 MDHEN, CDR2 SYDVKM. The CDR3 is 14 amino acids. Trimming took 5 bases from V and 4 from J, leaving 14 bases between them. The chain's CDR3 is CASSLAAGFTEAFF. CDR3 sequence (DNA): TGTGCCAGCAGTCTCGCAGCAGGGTTCACTGAAGCTTTCTTT.

This clonotype was observed many times. The chain has TRBV2 and TRBJ2-7; D call uncertain. CDR1 and CDR2 from the germline V gene are SNHLY and FYNNEI. The CDR3 is 10 amino acids. Trimming took 8 bases from V and 2 from J, leaving 4 bases between them. The CDR3 sequence is CASETYEQYF. Written as DNA, the CDR3 is TGTGCCAGCGAAACCTACGAGCAGTACTTC.

The rearrangement uses TRBV5-1 and TRBJ2-7; TRBD2 matches at 9 bases. After removal of 0 bases from V and 6 bases from J, the junction contained 4 bases not matched to a gene. The germline gives CDR1 SGHRS, CDR2 YFSETQ. This CDR3 is 14 amino acids long. In nucleotides, the CDR3 is TGCGCCAGCAGCTTGGTAGCGGGAGTGGCCGAGCAGTACTTC. Translating it yields CASSLVAGVAEQYF.

This clonotype was picked up many times. V and J are TRBV18 and TRBJ1-2; D remains unclear. Per germline, CDR1 KGHSH and CDR2 LQKENI. V dropped 3 bases and J dropped 7 bases, with 15 bases sitting between them. The CDR3 contains 14 residues. The CDR3 sequence is CASSPPSVYGGYTF. In nucleotides, the CDR3 is TGTGCCAGCTCACCCCCCTCCGTGTATGGTGGCTACACCTTC.

In this sample, this clonotype turned up many times. The chain employs TRBV2 and TRBJ2-1; the match to TRBD2 covers 7 bases. The CDR3 extends over 16 amino acids. With 2 bases clipped from V and 2 bases from J, the junction kept 6 bases outside the gene matches. Germline CDR1 reads SNHLY; CDR2 reads FYNNEI. The DNA for the CDR3 is TGTGCCAGCAGTGAAAGACGCCTAGCGGCCTACAATGAGCAGTTCTTC. Translating it yields CASSERRLAAYNEQFF.

This clonotype was counted between two and nine times. The V gene is TRBV11-2, the J gene TRBJ2-7; 9 bases match TRBD1. V shed 6 bases, J shed 2 bases, and the junction held 8 bases outside the gene matches. From germline, CDR1 is SGHAT and CDR2 FQNNGV. The CDR3 consists of 15 residues. The CDR3 sequence is CASSLGQGLTYEQYF. CDR3 coding DNA: TGTGCCAGCAGTTTGGGACAGGGATTAACCTACGAGCAGTACTTC.

The table lists this clonotype with many counts. J is TRBJ1-1 and V is TRBV28, with D perhaps matching TRBD1 (6 bases). Looked up from germline, CDR1 is MDHEN and CDR2 is SYDVKM. This CDR3 contains 13 residues. V shed 5 bases and J shed 6 bases, with 13 bases lying between them. Here the CDR3 reads CASSPQRGAEAFF. The CDR3 DNA sequence: TGTGCCAGCAGTCCCCAAAGGGGGGCTGAAGCTTTCTTT. Full variable domain (rest looked up from reference TRBV28 and TRBJ1-1): DVKVTQSSRYLVKRTGEKVFLECVQDMDHENMFWYRQDPGLGLRLIYFSYDVKMKEKGDIPEGYSVSREKKERFSLILESASTNQTSMYLCASSPQRGAEAFFGQGTRLTVV.

This clonotype has at least ten counts. One end of the junction does not line up with germline, which may come from a read error. The V gene is TRBV7-7, the J gene TRBJ2-7, with D perhaps TRBD2 (6 bases). This CDR3 comprises 15 residues. Looked up from germline, CDR1 is SSHAT and CDR2 is FNYEAQ (reference sequence). The chain's CDR3 is CASSYRLGGAYEQYF. In nucleotides, the CDR3 is TGTGCTAGCAGCTACCGACTAGGAGGGGCCTACGAGCAGTACTTC.

This rearrangement joins TRBV18 to TRBJ2-2; 8 bases are shared with TRBD1. The CDR3 contains 16 residues. Germline V gene data show CDR1 as KGHSH and CDR2 as LQKENI. The junction had 11 bases not matched to a gene; V was cut back by 8 bases and J by 3 bases. CDR3 loop: CASTSYRGVDTGELFF. CDR3 DNA: TGTGCCAGCACCTCTTACAGGGGGGTCGACACCGGGGAGCTGTTTTTT.